This T cell receptor beta chain was documented in a study of T-cell memory formation after mild COVID-19. This clonotype was detected a few times. Its specificity is unknown. This CDR3 has 13 residues. Germline-derived CDR1 and CDR2 are GTSNPN and SVGIG (reference sequence). Deletions cut 0 bases from V and 8 bases from J, with 11 bases between. General study findings and limits: Contracting CD4+ clones sat mainly in CM and EM; CD8+ in EMRA. The study found balanced CD4/CD8 in clones contracting day 15 to 85 and a CD4+ lean in later expanders.

UMIs and sample barcodes were carried by the TCR alpha and TCR beta cDNA libraries that 5'RACE produced using constant-segment primers. One entry per CDR3 protein results from TCRdb running MiXCR on the 5' RACE reads. The repertoire includes about 560,000 distinct CDR3 sequences, less than 25% of them detected once, and about 8.7% sits in the top ten. V is TRBV30 and J is TRBJ2-1; D is undetermined. The source of this sequence is an adult woman who had mild COVID-19 (a few samples of this study predate the infection). Cell type and time point are not known. Sequencing was performed on PBMCs or a T cell subset sorted from them (not recorded which). Written as DNA, the CDR3 is TGTGCCTGGAGTGTAGTCGTCTGGGATGAGCAGTTCTTC. It encodes CAWSVVVWDEQFF. The full variable domain, rest sourced from reference TRBV30 and TRBJ2-1, is SQTIHQWPATLVQPVGSPLSLECTVEGTSNPNLYWYRQAAGRGLQLLFYSVGIGQISSEVPQNLSASRPQDRQFILSSKKLLLSDSGFYLCAWSVVVWDEQFFGPGTRLTVL.